These T cell receptor beta chains were read from a single sample in a study of human T cells and chemical hapten exposure. One entry per CDR3 protein results from TCRdb running MiXCR on the RACE reads. Of about 260,000 distinct CDR3 sequences in the sample, 7.5% to 10% were seen once. The material was whole blood, obtained in connection with sensitization to the hapten diphenylcyclopropenone (DPC). The receptors originated from a middle-aged woman with alopecia areata. Some clones in this sample may be carry-over from other donors' samples. The CDR3 runs from the conserved cysteine through the conserved F or W. A D gene is named only where the DNA matches it firmly. Not all rows give a size; the values are once, few, many and, for expanded clones, a class.

>TRBD2|few|TRBV20-1|TRBJ2-3
CSGGTSRLTDTQYF
TGCAGTGGAGGGACTAGCAGACTCACAGATACGCAGTATTTT
>.|few|TRBV11-2|TRBJ2-7
CASSLNTGRPYF
TGTGCCAGCAGCTTAAATACCGGCCGACCGTACTTC
>.|many|TRBV5-1|TRBJ1-1
CASSQQGSNTEAFF
TGCGCCAGCAGTCAACAGGGATCTAACACTGAAGCTTTCTTT
>TRBD2|.|TRBV6-1|TRBJ2-7
CASRSGEVGEQYF
TGTGCCAGCCGGAGCGGGGAGGTCGGCGAGCAGTACTTC
>.|few|TRBV29-1|TRBJ2-1
CSVVLARAYNEQFF
TGCAGCGTTGTTTTAGCGAGGGCCTACAATGAGCAGTTCTTC
>.|many|TRBV27|TRBJ2-5
CASSLSGRGETQYF
TGTGCCAGCAGTTTATCGGGAAGGGGAGAGACCCAGTACTTC
>.|many|TRBV5-1|TRBJ2-3
CASSFGDPTDTQYF
TGCGCCAGCAGCTTCGGGGACCCCACAGATACGCAGTATTTT
>.|.|TRBV4-2|TRBJ1-5
CASSQERTADRPQHF
TGTGCCAGCAGCCAAGAAAGGACCGCCGATCGACCCCAGCATTTT
>TRBD1|.|TRBV7-6|TRBJ2-7
CASSLRQGESEQYF
TGTGCCAGCAGCCTCCGACAGGGGGAAAGCGAGCAGTACTTC
>TRBD2|few|TRBV4-2|TRBJ2-1
CASSQEGSGRGNEQFF
TGTGCCAGCAGCCAAGAGGGTAGCGGGAGGGGTAATGAGCAGTTCTTC
>.|few|TRBV5-1|TRBJ2-2
CASSPRRVSANTGELFF
TGCGCCAGCAGCCCCCGCAGGGTCAGCGCGAACACCGGGGAGCTGTTTTTT
>TRBD1|few|TRBV5-1|TRBJ2-3
CASSLTGDGTDTQYF
TGCGCCAGCAGCTTGACAGGGGATGGCACAGATACGCAGTATTTT
>.|.|TRBV6-2/TRBV6-3|TRBJ1-2
CASTLRGRGYTF
TGTGCCAGCACCCTAAGGGGTCGAGGCTACACCTTC
>TRBD1|.|TRBV5-6|TRBJ2-3
CASSRTGIGDTQYF
TGTGCCAGCAGCCGGACAGGGATCGGGGATACGCAGTATTTT
>TRBD1|few|TRBV5-1|TRBJ1-1
CASSFQGVANTEAFF
TGCGCCAGCAGCTTCCAGGGGGTGGCGAACACTGAAGCTTTCTTT
>.|.|TRBV6-2/TRBV6-3|TRBJ1-1
CASSPAGDTEAFF
TGTGCCAGCAGTCCGGCGGGGGACACTGAAGCTTTCTTT
>.|few|TRBV6-1|TRBJ1-2
CASRVDSYGYTF
TGTGCCAGCAGGGTTGACAGTTATGGCTACACCTTC
>.|few|TRBV7-3|TRBJ1-1
CASSLWEGTEAFF
TGTGCCAGCAGCTTGTGGGAGGGCACTGAAGCTTTCTTT
>TRBD2|few|TRBV20-1|TRBJ2-3
CSASTTSGSPDTQYF
TGCAGTGCTAGTACTACTAGCGGGAGCCCAGATACGCAGTATTTT
>TRBD1|.|TRBV10-3|TRBJ1-1
CAINRQGQANTEAFF
TGTGCCATCAATCGACAGGGGCAGGCGAACACTGAAGCTTTCTTT
>.|many|TRBV6-1|TRBJ1-3
CASSDSRVGNTIYF
TGTGCCAGCAGTGACTCCAGGGTCGGAAACACCATATATTTT
>TRBD1|.|TRBV7-7|TRBJ2-2
CASSFLGGPNTGELFF
TGTGCTAGCAGCTTCCTAGGGGGCCCCAACACCGGGGAGCTGTTTTTT
>.|many|TRBV28|TRBJ2-7
CASSLAGSLSYEQYF
TGTGCCAGCAGTTTAGCGGGGTCCCTTTCCTACGAGCAGTACTTC
>.|.|TRBV14|TRBJ1-6
CASSQRRAVNSPLHF
TGTGCCAGCAGCCAGCGGCGCGCAGTGAATTCACCCCTCCACTTT
>.|many|TRBV6-5|TRBJ1-2
CASSTRSGTYGYTF
TGTGCCAGCAGCACAAGGTCCGGAACCTATGGCTACACCTTC
>TRBD1|.|TRBV28|TRBJ2-7
CASSFSPDRGDEQYF
TGTGCCAGCAGTTTCTCCCCGGACAGGGGGGACGAGCAGTACTTC
>.|few|TRBV28|TRBJ1-4
CASRDIGKLFF
TGTGCCAGCAGGGATATTGGAAAACTGTTTTTT
>.|few|TRBV21-1|TRBJ2-3
CASWTGGTDTQYF
TGTGCCTCCTGGACAGGGGGCACAGATACGCAGTATTTT
>.|.|TRBV5-1|TRBJ2-7
CASSFSPREQVIYEQYF
TGCGCCAGCAGCTTTTCCCCGCGGGAACAGGTAATCTACGAGCAGTACTTC
>TRBD1|few|TRBV10-3|TRBJ1-1
CAISEGAGQGNTEAFF
TGTGCCATCAGTGAGGGAGCGGGACAGGGGAACACTGAAGCTTTCTTT
>.|.|TRBV6-2/TRBV6-3|TRBJ1-2
CASSYSQTANYGYTF
TGTGCCAGCAGTTACTCACAGACCGCTAACTATGGCTACACCTTC
>.|many|TRBV4-3|TRBJ2-3
CASSPSGAWSTDTQYF
TGCGCCAGCAGCCCATCGGGGGCGTGGTCGACAGATACGCAGTATTTT
>.|many|TRBV14|TRBJ2-1
CASSQEVGNNEQFF
TGTGCCAGCAGCCAAGAGGTAGGAAACAATGAGCAGTTCTTC
>.|.|TRBV7-2|TRBJ1-3
CASSSRTESNTIYF
TGTGCCAGCAGCTCCCGGACGGAATCAAACACCATATATTTT
>TRBD1|few|TRBV29-1|TRBJ2-3
CSATGGGRTDTQYF
TGCAGCGCCACAGGGGGTGGCCGCACAGATACGCAGTATTTT
>TRBD2|few|TRBV27|TRBJ2-7
CASSLYVSVAGGPSPYEQYF
TGTGCCAGCAGTTTATACGTGAGCGTGGCGGGAGGGCCTAGCCCGTACGAGCAGTACTTC
>.|many|TRBV5-1|TRBJ2-3
CASSLVGSQGDTQYF
TGCGCCAGCAGCTTGGTTGGGAGTCAGGGAGATACGCAGTATTTT
>.|few|TRBV3-1|TRBJ2-2
CASSQAPLDTGELFF
TGTGCCAGCAGCCAAGCACCTTTGGACACCGGGGAGCTGTTTTTT
>.|few|TRBV11-2|TRBJ2-3
CASSPRPRDLTDTQYF
TGTGCCAGCAGCCCCCGACCCCGGGATCTGACAGATACGCAGTATTTT
>.|few|TRBV7-8|TRBJ2-1
CASSQPGTSSSYNEQFF
TGTGCCAGCAGCCAACCAGGGACCTCGAGCTCCTACAATGAGCAGTTCTTC
>TRBD1|few|TRBV6-5|TRBJ1-2
CASSYSTGHDGYTF
TGTGCCAGCAGTTACTCGACAGGGCATGATGGCTACACCTTC
>TRBD1|many|TRBV28|TRBJ2-7
CASSFPTGGPSYEQYF
TGTGCCAGCAGTTTCCCCACAGGGGGTCCGTCCTACGAGCAGTACTTC
>.|.|TRBV4-1|TRBJ2-7
CASSQGVGSSYEQYF
TGCGCCAGCAGCCAAGGGGTTGGCAGCTCCTACGAGCAGTACTTC
>.|.|TRBV6-5|TRBJ2-2
CASSYGLSTAGAGELFF
TGTGCCAGCAGTTACGGGTTGTCGACAGCAGGCGCCGGGGAGCTGTTTTTT
>.|few|TRBV4-2|TRBJ2-5
CASSQDGSQETQYF
TGTGCCAGCAGCCAAGATGGCAGCCAAGAGACCCAGTACTTC
>TRBD2|many|TRBV5-1|TRBJ2-3
CASRRQAGESTDTQYF
TGCGCCAGCAGACGGCAGGCGGGAGAAAGCACAGATACGCAGTATTTT